These 10 T cell receptor beta chains came from one sample sequenced in a study of cytomegalovirus exposure and HLA in healthy donors. The PCR contained 60 Vbeta and 13 Jbeta primers. The data were produced by immunoSEQ multiplex PCR, yet TCRdb's version contains in-frame clones alone and is incomplete. The table records roughly 140,000 clones, 80% of them present only once. Sequenced: PBMCs. These receptors were taken from a female donor in good health and CMV-seronegative.

This clone came up a few times. The gene calls are TRBV29-1 and TRBJ2-5; D gene ambiguous. Germline assignment: CDR1 SQVTM and CDR2 ANQGSEA. V was cut by 3 bases and J by 1 base, with 6 bases left in between. The CDR3 spans 12 residues. Written as DNA, the CDR3 is TGCAGCGTTGAGGCAGGCCAAGAGACCCAGTACTTC. It encodes CSVEAGQETQYF.

CDR3 coding DNA: TGTGCCAGCAGCGCCGGGAACTACGAGCAGTACTTC. Translated, it gives CASSAGNYEQYF. The chain recombines TRBV16 with TRBJ2-7; weak D call: TRBD2 (5 bases). V lost 5 bases and J 3 bases, leaving 8 bases between the germline ends. The V gene's germline CDR1 is KGHSY and CDR2 FQNENV. The CDR3 sequence is 12 residues long.

The genes are TRBV5-6 and TRBJ1-3; perhaps TRBD1 as D (6 bases). CDR1 SGHDT and CDR2 YYEEEE come from the germline V gene. The V end lost 4 bases, the J end lost 8 bases, and 13 bases lay between the germline ends. There are 13 residues in the CDR3. This CDR3 reads CASSPSGVDTIYF. CDR3 sequence (DNA): TGTGCCAGCAGCCCTTCAGGGGTGGACACCATATATTTT. The full variable domain, its missing parts supplied by reference TRBV5-6 and TRBJ1-3, is DAGVTQSPTHLIKTRGQQVTLRCSPKSGHDTVSWYQQALGQGPQFIFQYYEEEERQRGNFPDRFSGHQFPNYSSELNVNALLLGDSALYLCASSPSGVDTIYFGEGSWLTVV.

Worth noting for this clone: Because it lacks the conserved phenylalanine or tryptophan at the end, this CDR3 is likely a read error. The chain employs TRBV5-1 and TRBJ2-3; 11 positions agree with TRBD2. This CDR3 is 17 amino acids long. The germline CDR1 and CDR2 sequences are SGHRS and YFSETQ. Trimming removed 3 bases from V and 4 bases from J; junction bases left unmatched: 10. CDR3 loop: CASSSALLAGVSDTQYV. The CDR3 DNA reads as TGCGCCAGCAGCTCAGCCTTACTAGCGGGAGTTTCAGATACGCAGTATGTT.

J is TRBJ1-5 and V is TRBV6-1; D gene unclear. V shed 6 bases and J shed 2 bases, with 5 bases lying between them. Germline CDR1 and CDR2: MNHNS and SASEGT. The CDR3 sequence is 12 residues long. The CDR3 protein is CASREGNQPQHF. The CDR3 nucleotides read TGTGCCAGCAGAGAGGGCAATCAGCCCCAGCATTTT.

V is TRBV4-1 and J is TRBJ2-2, with 7 bases lining up with TRBD2. This CDR3 is 16 amino acids long. CDR1 and CDR2 from the germline V gene are MGHRA and YSYEKL. The junction had 7 bases not matched to a gene; V was cut back by 1 base and J by 5 bases. The CDR3 region has the DNA TGCGCCAGCAGCCAAGGTTGCGGGAGTTGTACCGGGGAGCTGTTTTTT. Encoded protein: CASSQGCGSCTGELFF.

CDR3 nucleotides: TGTGCCAGCAGCAAGGACCAGGGGGGCAATCAGCCCCAGCATTTT. Protein: CASSKDQGGNQPQHF. The gene calls are TRBV7-8 and TRBJ1-5; 7 bases map to TRBD1. Germline CDR1 SGHVS, CDR2 FQNEAQ. This CDR3 contains 15 residues. V trimming: 5 bases; J trimming: 2 bases; junction bases outside the gene matches: 6.

V gene TRBV27 combines with J gene TRBJ2-1, with D possibly matching TRBD1 (6 bases). The V gene's germline CDR1 is MNHEY and CDR2 SMNVEV (reference sequence). The CDR3 length is 11 residues. V lost 8 bases and J 7 bases, leaving 9 bases between the germline ends. In DNA form, the CDR3 reads TGTGCCAGCGGCCAGGGGAATGAGCAGTTCTTC. This translates into CASGQGNEQFF.

J is TRBJ2-1 and V is TRBV28, with D maybe TRBD2 (5 bases). Trimming removed 2 bases at V and 7 bases at J, with 6 bases between. The CDR3 runs to 12 residues. Germline CDR1 and CDR2: MDHEN and SYDVKM. The CDR3 DNA sequence: TGTGCCAGCAGTTTAAGAGGGAATGAGCAGTTCTTC. It translates to CASSLRGNEQFF. Full variable domain (rest looked up from reference TRBV28 and TRBJ2-1): DVKVTQSSRYLVKRTGEKVFLECVQDMDHENMFWYRQDPGLGLRLIYFSYDVKMKEKGDIPEGYSVSREKKERFSLILESASTNQTSMYLCASSLRGNEQFFGPGTRLTVL.

This chain uses TRBV4-2 with TRBJ2-7; 11 bases are a match to TRBD2. V gave up 4 bases and J gave up 2 bases; unmatched junction bases: 13. The CDR3 consists of 18 residues. From germline, CDR1 is LGHNA and CDR2 YNFKEQ. The CDR3 coding sequence is TGTGCCAGCAGCCTCGTCCCCTTAGCGGGAGGGGGGGCCTACGAGCAGTACTTC. Translated, it gives CASSLVPLAGGGAYEQYF.